This T cell receptor beta chain was captured in a study of cytomegalovirus exposure and HLA in healthy donors (dated by TCRdb to about 2017). Broadly, across the study: According to a later analysis, the approximately 120 validation repertoires were produced on the same platform as the 666 repertoires of the first cohort. The study aimed to test whether signatures of past pathogen exposure could be identified by cataloging public T cell receptors. Besides the first cohort of roughly 660 subjects, a separate validation cohort made up of over 95 different subjects was used. The study combined high-throughput TCR immunosequencing, statistical association of individual TCRs with disease status, and machine learning to predict cytomegalovirus infection status.

Libraries came from the immunoSEQ multiplex PCR assay. The study's own analysis went as follows. A statistical classification framework was developed to diagnose cytomegalovirus status using the catalog of TCR beta chain sequences. TCRdb obtained this table from immuneACCESS and retained in-frame rearrangements with V and J assigned. These tables miss some clones; where compared with another copy, unresolved V genes account for less than half of the shortfall, and the remainder is unexplained. The DNA was the basis for D and trimming; V, J and clone size are from that table. Present in this sample are fewer than 200,000 clones, approximately 87% of which were seen just once. The top ten clonotypes cover roughly 5.8% of the sample. The cysteine opens and the phenylalanine closes a CDR3 of 11 amino acids. The entry retains the CDR3 DNA only, 33 bases that are in frame from base 1. CDR1 and CDR2 were assigned from the germline V gene as MDHEN and SYDVKM. Trimming costs V 8 bases and J 7 bases, and their ends lie 11 bases apart.

Worth noting for this clone: It lacks a known antigen. No base qualities exist here, and no much larger clone lies one base off it.

The donors were included in the validation cohort of over a hundred subjects, a group kept apart from the roughly 700-subject first cohort. Overall study results and their limits: In vitro tests confirmed that a few of the cytomegalovirus-associated TCR beta chains recognize cytomegalovirus antigens. The authors suggested that the approach could potentially be extended to other disease states and immunological phenotypes. Across donors, most TCR sequences were observed very rarely, whereas some public TCRs were present in many individuals. In both the original and validation cohorts, the classifier was reported to diagnose cytomegalovirus status with high specificity and sensitivity. Subsequent analysis determined that TCRs grouped into clusters in the first cohort also showed a tendency toward co-occurrence across the 130 or so validation repertoires, and 94% of cluster scores exceeded 0. All 120 or so repertoires were used to score co-occurrence in the validation cohort in a later analysis, because that analysis had no HLA typing for the cohort. In the study, roughly 160 TCR beta chains were listed as associated with cytomegalovirus.

Specimen: PBMCs. The TCR sequence derives from a woman aged 30 to 39 in good health and CMV-seronegative. The chain is made from TRBV28 and TRBJ2-5; no D gene can be assigned with confidence. The DNA is TGTGCCAGCGTCGCAGTGGGGACCCAGTACTTC. It translates as CASVAVGTQYF. The full variable domain, with segments outside the CDR3 supplied by the reference TRBV28 and TRBJ2-5 proteins, appears as DVKVTQSSRYLVKRTGEKVFLECVQDMDHENMFWYRQDPGLGLRLIYFSYDVKMKEKGDIPEGYSVSREKKERFSLILESASTNQTSMYLCASVAVGTQYFGPGTRLLVL.